Listed below are T cell receptor beta chains from one sample, sequenced in a study of CD8 T cells in Susac syndrome. Each CDR3 protein gets one entry after TCRdb re-called the immunoSEQ multiplex PCR reads with MiXCR. The sample has around 180,000 distinct CDR3 sequences, roughly 95% seen once. Sequencing was carried out using CD4+ T cells from PBMCs. Receptors were obtained from a human donor with multiple sclerosis. CDR3s include the opening cysteine and the closing phenylalanine or tryptophan. The order of the fields is V gene, D gene, CDR3 protein. The D gene is left open where the match is weak.

>TRBV29-1|TRBD2
CSVAALRGGLDTQYF
>TRBV12-3/TRBV12-4|.
CASSPSSGYTF
>TRBV9|TRBD1
CASSVTGRYTEAFF
>TRBV19|TRBD1
CASSIRTGVNSPLHF
>TRBV27|.
CASSLRGDLGSTGYTF
>TRBV25-1|.
CASSESGRPLYGYTF
>TRBV7-8|.
CASSSKQDSPLHF
>TRBV24-1|.
CATSDPPTLINWEQHF
>TRBV20-1|TRBD1
CSALRLGGTAKNIQYF
>TRBV29-1|TRBD2
CSVVAGGQETQYF
>TRBV3-1|TRBD1
CASSQAAGGSGYTF
>TRBV20-1|.
CSARKVAETQYF
>TRBV6-5|.
CATPSGAEETQYF
>TRBV19|.
CASSLGGTGTDTQYF
>TRBV29-1|TRBD2
CSAGTSGGYNEQFF
>TRBV20-1|.
CSAPGDLGNIQYF
>TRBV7-9|.
CASRADRYEQYF
>TRBV3-1|.
CASSQEGNRVSGYGYTF
>TRBV7-8|.
CASSSGTREGEQFF
>TRBV3-1|TRBD1
CASRDPGQGVTEAFF
>TRBV19|TRBD1
CASSTSGTGRYNSPLHF
>TRBV4-3|TRBD2
CASSHRLADGGTGELFF
>TRBV30|.
CAWSENRGYQPQHF
>TRBV10-3|.
CAISERDTQYF
>TRBV5-4|.
CASTSQGGAYEQYF